These T cell receptor beta chains were read from a single sample in a study of T cell responses to AZD1222 COVID-19 vaccine. Produced via immunoSEQ multiplex PCR; TCRdb's table is partial and in-frame only. This sample has some 130,000 clones, with more than 80% found just once. Sample: peripheral blood, taken on day 0 of AZD1222 vaccination. The receptors here all came from an adult in good health. Each CDR3 is given with its conserved first and last residue. D genes are given only for firm matches. The size field is filled for only some rows; it gives once, few, many or a size class.

cdr3_nt cdr3_aa j_call d_call v_call clone_size
TGTGCCTTCTCAGGGATAAGTTTTGGAGGCTACACCTTC CAFSGISFGGYTF TRBJ1-2 . TRBV30 .
TGTGCCAGCAGCCAAGATCAGGTTATGAACACTGAAGCTTTCTTT CASSQDQVMNTEAFF TRBJ1-1 . TRBV3-1/TRBV3-2 .
TGTGCCAGCAGCGATTCCCTCGGCCAGCCCCAGCATTTT CASSDSLGQPQHF TRBJ1-5 . TRBV9 .
TGTGCCAGCAGTCCCCGTTTCCGGGGTGGAGATGAGCAGTTCTTC CASSPRFRGGDEQFF TRBJ2-1 . TRBV28 .
TGTGCCAGCAGCCAAGCAACCCACGAGCAGTACTTC CASSQATHEQYF TRBJ2-7 . TRBV14 .
TGTGCCAGCAGCTCTCAGGGCCACGAGCAGTACTTC CASSSQGHEQYF TRBJ2-7 . TRBV7-6 few
TGCGCCAGCAGCTTGGAAGGGGCGACAGATACGCAGTATTTT CASSLEGATDTQYF TRBJ2-3 . TRBV5-1 .
TGCGCCAGCAGCTTAAGGGGGCGTAACAACTTCTCTGGGGCCAACGTCCTGACTTTC CASSLRGRNNFSGANVLTF TRBJ2-6 TRBD1 TRBV5-1 .
TGCGCCAGCAGTGAGTCGCGCCAGAGCACGAACTACAATGAGCAGTTCTTC CASSESRQSTNYNEQFF TRBJ2-1 . TRBV10-2 .
TGTGCCAGCAGCCGGGGGACAGGGGGCTGGACAGATACGCAGTATTTT CASSRGTGGWTDTQYF TRBJ2-3 TRBD1 TRBV7-3 .
TGTGCCTGGAGTGGCACCCGTAAGGGCGTTGATACGCAGTATTTT CAWSGTRKGVDTQYF TRBJ2-3 . TRBV30 .
TGTGCCAGCAGGCCCGGGACCCCCGGGGGTGAAAAACTGTTTTTT CASRPGTPGGEKLFF TRBJ1-4 . TRBV6-5 .
TGTGCCAGCAGTTTATATGCGTTTGAAGCTTTCTTT CASSLYAFEAFF TRBJ1-1 . TRBV28 few
TGTGCCATCAAGGGCGGGCCAACCTACAATGAGCAGTTCTTC CAIKGGPTYNEQFF TRBJ2-1 . TRBV10-3 .
TGTGCCAGCAGCCCAAGCTTCTCAAACCCGCTGAACACTGAAGCTTTCTTT CASSPSFSNPLNTEAFF TRBJ1-1 . TRBV7-9 .
TGTGCCAGCAGCTTAGAGGGCAGGGCAACCTCTGGAAACACCATATATTTT CASSLEGRATSGNTIYF TRBJ1-3 . TRBV11-2 .
TGTGCCAGTAGTATAACAACAACTAATGAAAAACTGTTTTTT CASSITTTNEKLFF TRBJ1-4 . TRBV19 once
TGTGCCAGCAGTTACTCCGGGACAGTAATGGGCTACACCTTC CASSYSGTVMGYTF TRBJ1-2 TRBD1 TRBV6-5 .
TGCGCCAGCAGCTTACTCGAGATCAGACAGCAGCCTTCCCTCCCCTATGGCTACACCTTC CASSLLEIRQQPSLPYGYTF TRBJ1-2 . TRBV5-1 .
TGTGCCAGCAGTTACTCGGGGTCAAATCCCGATACGCAGTATTTT CASSYSGSNPDTQYF TRBJ2-3 . TRBV6-5 .